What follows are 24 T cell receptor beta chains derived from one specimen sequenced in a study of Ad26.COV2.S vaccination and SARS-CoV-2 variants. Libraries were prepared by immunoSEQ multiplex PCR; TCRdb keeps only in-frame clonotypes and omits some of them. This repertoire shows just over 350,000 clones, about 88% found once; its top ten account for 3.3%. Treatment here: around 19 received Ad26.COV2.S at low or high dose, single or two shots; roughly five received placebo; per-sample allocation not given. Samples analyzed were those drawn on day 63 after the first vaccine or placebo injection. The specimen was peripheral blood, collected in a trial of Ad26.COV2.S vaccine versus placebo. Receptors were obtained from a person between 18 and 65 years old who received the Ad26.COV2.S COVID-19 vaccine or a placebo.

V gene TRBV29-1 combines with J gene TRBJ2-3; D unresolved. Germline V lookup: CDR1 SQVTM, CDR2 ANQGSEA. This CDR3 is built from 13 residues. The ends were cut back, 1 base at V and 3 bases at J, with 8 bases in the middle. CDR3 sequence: CSVEGVYTDTQYF. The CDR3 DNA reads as TGCAGCGTTGAAGGGGTCTATACAGATACGCAGTATTTT.

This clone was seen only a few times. The chain's CDR3 is CASSQSQNEQYF. DNA of the CDR3: TGTGCCAGCAGCCAGAGCCAGAACGAGCAGTACTTC. V is TRBV3-1 (or the pseudogene TRBV3-2) and J is TRBJ2-7, with D hard to call. This CDR3 contains 12 residues. Trimming shortened V by 3 bases and J by 5 bases, and 8 bases separated the two germline ends. Germline assignment: CDR1 LGHDT and CDR2 YNNKEL (reference sequence).

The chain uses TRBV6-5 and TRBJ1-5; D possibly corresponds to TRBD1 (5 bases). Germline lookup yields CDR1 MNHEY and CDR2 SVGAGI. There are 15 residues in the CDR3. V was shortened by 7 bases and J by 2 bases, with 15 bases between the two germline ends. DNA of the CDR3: TGTGCCAGCATGTTATTTTTAGGGGGCAATCAGCCCCAGCATTTT. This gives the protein CASMLFLGGNQPQHF.

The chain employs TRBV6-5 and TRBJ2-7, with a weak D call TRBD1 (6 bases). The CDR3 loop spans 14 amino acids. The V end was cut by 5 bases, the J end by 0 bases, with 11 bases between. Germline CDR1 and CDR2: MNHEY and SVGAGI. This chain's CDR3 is CASSRTGSSYEQYF. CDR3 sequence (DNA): TGTGCCAGCAGTAGAACAGGGAGCTCCTACGAGCAGTACTTC.

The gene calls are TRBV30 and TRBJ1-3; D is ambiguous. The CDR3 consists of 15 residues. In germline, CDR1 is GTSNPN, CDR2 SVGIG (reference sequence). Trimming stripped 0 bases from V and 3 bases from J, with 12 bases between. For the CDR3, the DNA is TGTGCCTGGAGTGTTGCGGGATGGGGTGGAAACACCATATATTTT. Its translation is CAWSVAGWGGNTIYF.

This CDR3 is CASSYSVGNTEAFF. The CDR3 DNA sequence: TGTGCCAGCAGTTACTCCGTGGGGAACACTGAAGCTTTCTTT. V is TRBV6-5 and J is TRBJ1-1; no clear D. The CDR3 contains 14 residues. Germline V gene data show CDR1 as MNHEY and CDR2 as SVGAGI. V lost 0 bases and J lost 1, with 6 bases in between.

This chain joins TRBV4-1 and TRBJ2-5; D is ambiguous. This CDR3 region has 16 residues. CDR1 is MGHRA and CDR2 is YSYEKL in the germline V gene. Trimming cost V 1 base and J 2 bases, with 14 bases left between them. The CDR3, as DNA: TGCGCCAGCAGCCAAGTCGGCGGAGCCCGGCAAGAGACCCAGTACTTC. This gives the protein CASSQVGGARQETQYF.

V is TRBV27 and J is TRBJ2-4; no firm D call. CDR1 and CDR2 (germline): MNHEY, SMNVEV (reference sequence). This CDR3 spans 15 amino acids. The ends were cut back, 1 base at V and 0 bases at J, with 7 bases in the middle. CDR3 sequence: CASSLYPPAKNIQYF. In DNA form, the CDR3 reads TGTGCCAGCAGTTTATATCCCCCAGCCAAAAACATTCAGTACTTC.

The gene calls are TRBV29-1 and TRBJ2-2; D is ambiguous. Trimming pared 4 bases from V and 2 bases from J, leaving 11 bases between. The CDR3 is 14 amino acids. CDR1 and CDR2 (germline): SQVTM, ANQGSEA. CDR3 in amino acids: CSVGGDFNTGELFF. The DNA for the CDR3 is TGCAGCGTTGGCGGTGACTTTAACACCGGGGAGCTGTTTTTT.

CDR3 coding DNA: TGTGCCAGCACTGACGGTAGCTCCTACGAGCAGTACTTC. Amino acid sequence: CASTDGSSYEQYF. The V call is TRBV13, the J call TRBJ2-7; D call uncertain. The V end lost 7 bases, the J end lost 0 bases, and 10 bases lay between the germline ends. Germline values: CDR1 PRHDT, CDR2 FYEKMQ (reference sequence). The CDR3 extends over 13 amino acids.

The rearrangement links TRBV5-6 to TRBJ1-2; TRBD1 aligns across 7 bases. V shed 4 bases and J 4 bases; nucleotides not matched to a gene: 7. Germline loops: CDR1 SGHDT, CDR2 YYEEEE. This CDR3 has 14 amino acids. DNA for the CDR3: TGTGCCAGCAGCGCAATGACAGGGCTCTATGGCTACACCTTC. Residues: CASSAMTGLYGYTF.

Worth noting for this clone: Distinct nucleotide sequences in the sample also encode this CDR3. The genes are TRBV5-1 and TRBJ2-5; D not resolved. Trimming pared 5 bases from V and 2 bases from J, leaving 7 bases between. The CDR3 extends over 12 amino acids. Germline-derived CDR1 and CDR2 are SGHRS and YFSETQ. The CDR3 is CASSVQQETQYF. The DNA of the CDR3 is TGCGCCAGCAGTGTTCAGCAAGAGACCCAGTACTTC.

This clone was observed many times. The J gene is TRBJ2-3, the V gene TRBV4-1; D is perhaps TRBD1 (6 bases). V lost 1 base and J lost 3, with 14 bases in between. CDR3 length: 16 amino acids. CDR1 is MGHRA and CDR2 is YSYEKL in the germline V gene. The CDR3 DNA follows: TGCGCCAGCAGCCAAGTGCCTGGCAGGGGAACAGATACGCAGTATTTT. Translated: CASSQVPGRGTDTQYF.

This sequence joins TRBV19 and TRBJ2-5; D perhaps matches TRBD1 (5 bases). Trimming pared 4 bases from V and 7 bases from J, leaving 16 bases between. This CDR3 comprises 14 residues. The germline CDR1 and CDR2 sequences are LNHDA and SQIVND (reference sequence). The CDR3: CASSRGYPRGTQYF. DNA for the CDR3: TGTGCCAGTAGTAGGGGATACCCTAGGGGGACCCAGTACTTC.

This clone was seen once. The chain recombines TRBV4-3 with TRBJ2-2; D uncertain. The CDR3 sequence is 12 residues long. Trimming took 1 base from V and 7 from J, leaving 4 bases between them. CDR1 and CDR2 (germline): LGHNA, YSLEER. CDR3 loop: CASSQVDGELFF. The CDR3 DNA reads TGCGCCAGCAGCCAAGTGGACGGGGAGCTGTTTTTT.

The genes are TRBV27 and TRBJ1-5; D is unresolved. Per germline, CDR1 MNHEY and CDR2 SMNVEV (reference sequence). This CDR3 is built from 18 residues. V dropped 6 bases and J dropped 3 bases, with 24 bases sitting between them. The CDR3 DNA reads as TGTGCCAGCAGGACGCCGCGAGACCCGCCCCATCCCAATCAGCCCCAGCATTTT. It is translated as CASRTPRDPPHPNQPQHF.

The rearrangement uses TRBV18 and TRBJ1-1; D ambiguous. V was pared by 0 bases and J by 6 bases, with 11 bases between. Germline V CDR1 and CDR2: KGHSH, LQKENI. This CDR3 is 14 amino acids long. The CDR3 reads CASSPPQVVAEAFF. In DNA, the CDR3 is TGTGCCAGCTCACCACCCCAGGTCGTAGCTGAAGCTTTCTTT.

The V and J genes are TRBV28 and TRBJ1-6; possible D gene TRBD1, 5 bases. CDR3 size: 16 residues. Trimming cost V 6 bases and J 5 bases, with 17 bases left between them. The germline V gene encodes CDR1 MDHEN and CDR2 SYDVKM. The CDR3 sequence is CASSPPYRDHNSPLHF. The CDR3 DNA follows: TGTGCCAGCAGCCCCCCATACCGGGACCATAATTCACCCCTCCACTTT.

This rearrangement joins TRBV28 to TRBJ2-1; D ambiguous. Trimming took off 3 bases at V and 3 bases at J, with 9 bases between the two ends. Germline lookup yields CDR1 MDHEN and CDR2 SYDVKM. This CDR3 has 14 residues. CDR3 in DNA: TGTGCCAGCAGTTTGCCGGACGGCTACAATGAGCAGTTCTTC. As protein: CASSLPDGYNEQFF.

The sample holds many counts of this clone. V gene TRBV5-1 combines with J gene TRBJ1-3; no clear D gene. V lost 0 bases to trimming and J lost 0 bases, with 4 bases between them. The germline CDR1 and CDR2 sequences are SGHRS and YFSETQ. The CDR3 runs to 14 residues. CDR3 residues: CASSLEHSGNTIYF. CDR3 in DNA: TGCGCCAGCAGCTTGGAACACTCTGGAAACACCATATATTTT.

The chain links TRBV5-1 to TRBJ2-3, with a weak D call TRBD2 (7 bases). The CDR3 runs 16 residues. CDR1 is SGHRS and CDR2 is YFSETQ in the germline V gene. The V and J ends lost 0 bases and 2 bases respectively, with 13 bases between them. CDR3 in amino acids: CASSLEGRGTTDTQYF. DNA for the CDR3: TGCGCCAGCAGCTTGGAGGGGAGGGGGACCACAGATACGCAGTATTTT.

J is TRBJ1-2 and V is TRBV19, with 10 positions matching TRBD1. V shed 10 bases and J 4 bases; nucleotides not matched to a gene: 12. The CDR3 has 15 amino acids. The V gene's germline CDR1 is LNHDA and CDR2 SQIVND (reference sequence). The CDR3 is CATTFTGTGVYGYTF. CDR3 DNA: TGTGCCACCACCTTTACCGGGACAGGGGTCTATGGCTACACCTTC.

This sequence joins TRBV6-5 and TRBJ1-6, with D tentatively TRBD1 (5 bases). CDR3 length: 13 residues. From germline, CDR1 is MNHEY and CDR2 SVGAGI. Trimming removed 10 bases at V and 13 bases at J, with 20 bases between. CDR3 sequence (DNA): TGTGCCACCAGAGGGACGGTGGGATGGCCCCTCCACTTT. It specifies CATRGTVGWPLHF.

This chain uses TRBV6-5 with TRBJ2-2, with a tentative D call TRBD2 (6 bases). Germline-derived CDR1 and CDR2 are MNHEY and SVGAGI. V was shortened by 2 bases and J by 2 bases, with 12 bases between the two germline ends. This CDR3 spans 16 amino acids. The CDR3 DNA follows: TGTGCCAGCAGTTACACGACTAGACCTAACACCGGGGAGCTGTTTTTT. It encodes CASSYTTRPNTGELFF.